This passage covers 11 T cell receptor beta chains from one sample sequenced in a study of early T cells in non-severe SARS-CoV-2 infection. TCRdb re-called the 5' RACE reads through MiXCR, storing one row per CDR3 protein. The sample includes about 21,000 distinct CDR3 sequences, about 5.7% seen only once; the top ten take about 15%. Sample: whole blood, taken at baseline. These receptors were taken from an adult who was a healthcare worker with PCR-confirmed SARS-CoV-2 infection or an uninfected control (not recorded which).

Sample share makes this clonotype medium-sized (0.01 to 0.1%). The V call is TRBV18, the J call TRBJ2-3, with D possibly matching TRBD1 (6 bases). Germline CDR1 is KGHSH and CDR2 is LQKENI. Deletions cut 6 bases from V and 4 bases from J, with 11 bases between. The CDR3 extends over 13 amino acids. CDR3 DNA sequence: TGTGCCAGCTCGCTGACAGGACCAGATACGCAGTATTTT. Encoded protein: CASSLTGPDTQYF.

This rearrangement joins TRBV29-1 to TRBJ2-7; 9 nucleotides line up with TRBD1. This CDR3 is 12 amino acids long. V was clipped by 6 bases and J by 6 bases; unmatched bases: 6. The germline gives CDR1 SQVTM, CDR2 ANQGSEA. For the CDR3, the DNA is TGCAGCGTCCCCGGGACAGGGTCCGAGCAGTACTTC. It yields the protein CSVPGTGSEQYF.

This clonotype was found many times. The chain combines TRBV7-6 with TRBJ1-4; D is possibly TRBD1 (5 bases). The germline V gene has CDR1 SGHVS and CDR2 FNYEAQ. Trimming shortened V by 5 bases and J by 1 base, and 14 bases separated the two germline ends. There are 16 residues in the CDR3. The CDR3 is CASSPWDRITNEKLFF. Here the CDR3 DNA reads TGTGCCAGCAGCCCCTGGGACCGGATAACTAATGAAAAACTGTTTTTT.

The sample holds many counts of this clonotype. The chain links TRBV11-3 to TRBJ2-3; no clear D gene. CDR3 length: 12 residues. The ends were cut back, 8 bases at V and 0 bases at J, with 6 bases in the middle. Germline loops: CDR1 SGHNT, CDR2 YENEEA. The CDR3 loop reads CASAFSTDTQYF. Written as DNA, the CDR3 is TGTGCCAGCGCATTTAGCACAGATACGCAGTATTTT.

The table lists this clonotype with a few counts. J is TRBJ2-4 and V is TRBV7-2; D is unclear. The CDR3 contains 13 residues. From germline, CDR1 is SGHTA and CDR2 FQGNSA. The germline V and J ends were trimmed by 5 bases and 7 bases, with 12 bases remaining between them. CDR3 DNA: TGTGCCAGCAGCGATGGGCCCTTTAACATTCAGTACTTC. It codes for CASSDGPFNIQYF.

The chain joins TRBV10-3 to TRBJ2-7, with a possible D match to TRBD2 (5 bases). Germline V CDR1 and CDR2: ENHRY, SYGVKD. The CDR3 runs to 12 residues. Trimming took 5 bases from V and 4 from J, leaving 9 bases between them. The CDR3 DNA reads TGTGCCATCAGTCCCCGGACTTACGAGCAGTACTTC. Translation gives CAISPRTYEQYF.

This clonotype has only a few counts. The chain combines TRBV7-9 with TRBJ2-3; 9 bases match TRBD2. Germline V CDR1 and CDR2: SEHNR, FQNEAQ (reference sequence). The length of the CDR3 is 16 residues. V shed 0 bases, J shed 3 bases, and the junction held 4 bases outside the gene matches. CDR3 sequence (DNA): TGTGCCAGCAGCTTAGCTAGCGGGGGCCCAACAGATACGCAGTATTTT. Its protein product is CASSLASGGPTDTQYF.

This clonotype was seen a handful of times. The rearrangement joins TRBV5-6 to TRBJ1-5; D is undetermined. Germline values: CDR1 SGHDT, CDR2 YYEEEE. V was trimmed by 1 base and J by 7 bases, leaving 6 bases between them. This CDR3 has 12 amino acids. The CDR3 reads CASSLFGQPQHF. Here the CDR3 DNA reads TGTGCCAGCAGCTTGTTCGGCCAGCCCCAGCATTTT.

At least ten counts were recorded for this clonotype. The rearrangement joins TRBV7-9 to TRBJ2-1; 9 bases align to TRBD1. Germline V lookup: CDR1 SEHNR, CDR2 FQNEAQ (reference sequence). The CDR3 contains 15 residues. The V gene end was trimmed by 5 bases and the J gene end by 1 base; junction bases not matched to a gene: 3. The CDR3 loop reads CASSIDRGSYNEQFF. The CDR3 DNA sequence: TGTGCCAGCAGCATCGACAGGGGGTCCTACAATGAGCAGTTCTTC.

This clonotype is labeled as medium-sized (0.01 to 0.1%). CDR3 region: CASSLSGTGVFYGYTF. The CDR3 coding sequence is TGTGCCAGCAGCTTGAGCGGGACAGGGGTTTTCTATGGCTACACCTTC. The chain recombines TRBV7-6 with TRBJ1-2, with 10 nucleotides matching TRBD1. The V gene end was trimmed by 3 bases and the J gene end by 4 bases; junction bases not matched to a gene: 8. This CDR3 is built from 16 residues. CDR1 and CDR2 from the germline V gene are SGHVS and FNYEAQ.

In this sample, this clonotype turned up many times. CDR3 loop: CASSFNLRKANYGYTF. The CDR3 DNA sequence: TGTGCCAGCAGCTTTAACCTGAGAAAGGCTAACTATGGCTACACCTTC. This chain uses TRBV7-9 with TRBJ1-2; no reliable D call. Trimming removed 3 bases from V and 0 bases from J, with 14 bases in between. This CDR3 is built from 16 residues. Germline V gene data show CDR1 as SEHNR and CDR2 as FQNEAQ (reference sequence).